The present entry profiles one T cell receptor beta chain with its context. Its antigen remains unknown. This CDR3 is built from 19 residues. Trimming removed 4 bases from V and 9 bases from J; junction bases left unmatched: 21. Germline V CDR1 and CDR2: SGHNT, YYREEE (reference sequence). This specimen belongs to a study of CD4+ T cells in melanoma. Some clones are missing from TCRdb's copy, which holds only in-frame ones; the method was immunoSEQ multiplex PCR. The sample includes 50,000 to 60,000 clones, roughly 69% seen only once; the top ten take roughly 4.8%. Points from the study as a whole: In melanoma, neoantigen-specific CD4+ T cells reportedly differed in differentiation state.

Sequencing input: tumor tissue. This chain uses TRBV5-4 with TRBJ2-2; the match to TRBD2 covers 10 bases. The source of this sequence is a human donor with melanoma. CDR3 in amino acids: CASSLASQISGGAVRELFF. CDR3 sequence (DNA): TGTGCCAGCAGCCTCGCATCCCAAATCAGCGGGGGGGCCGTGAGGGAGCTGTTTTTT.